These 19 T cell receptor beta chains were all obtained from the same sample, sequenced in a study of T cells expressing NK-cell markers. Reanalyzing the 5' RACE reads, TCRdb keeps one entry per CDR3 protein, without DNA. Its table records about 150,000 distinct CDR3 sequences. The material sequenced was blood T cells: a sorted CD56 or NKG2C T cell subset, CD4+ or CD8+ T cells, or bulk PBMC T cells (not recorded which). The receptors were gathered from a woman in her fifties or sixties in good health.

The genes are TRBV2 and TRBJ2-1. The CDR3 loop spans 11 amino acids. Germline values: CDR1 SNHLY, CDR2 FYNNEI. CDR3 sequence: CASSRWNEQFF.

The CDR3 loop is CSARDPLAGVYEQFF. The chain recombines TRBV20-1 with TRBJ2-1; TCRdb gives TRBD2 as the D gene, but with no DNA this cannot be confirmed. Germline V CDR1 and CDR2: DFQATT, SNEGSKA (reference sequence). The CDR3 has 15 amino acids.

The chain employs TRBV9 and TRBJ1-5. The CDR3 covers 15 residues. Germline V gene sequence: CDR1 SGDLS, CDR2 YYNGEE. The CDR3 here is CASSDGGAGNQPQHF.

The genes are TRBV29-1 and TRBJ2-3; TCRdb indicates TRBD1, and absent DNA this call remains unverified. This CDR3 has 15 amino acids. Germline-derived CDR1 and CDR2 are SQVTM and ANQGSEA. CDR3 sequence: CSVEGGAGRTDTQYF.

The genes are TRBV7-6 and TRBJ2-7; absent DNA, TCRdb's TRBD1 call cannot be checked. CDR1 and CDR2 from the germline V gene are SGHVS and FNYEAQ. The length of the CDR3 is 13 residues. The CDR3 here is CASSLLGGVEQYF.

The V and J genes are TRBV27 and TRBJ2-5. The CDR3 loop spans 15 amino acids. CDR1 is MNHEY, CDR2 SMNVEV, per germline (reference sequence). CDR3 in amino acids: CASSFGTARQETQYF.

V gene TRBV5-4 combines with J gene TRBJ2-2; TCRdb designates TRBD1, a call that cannot be tested without DNA. Germline values: CDR1 SGHNT, CDR2 YYREEE (reference sequence). The CDR3 covers 15 residues. The CDR3 spells CASTIGGGNTGELFF. Full variable domain (missing parts from reference TRBV5-4 and TRBJ2-2): ETGVTQSPTHLIKTRGQQVTLRCSSQSGHNTVSWYQQALGQGPQFIFQYYREEENGRGNFPPRFSGLQFPNYSSELNVNALELDDSALYLCASTIGGGNTGELFFGEGSRLTVL.

The chain couples TRBV3-1 to TRBJ2-3. CDR1 is LGHDT and CDR2 is YNNKEL in the germline V gene (reference sequence). This CDR3 spans 17 amino acids. The CDR3 loop is CASSQRWSGNHTDTQYF.

This rearrangement joins TRBV4-1 to TRBJ1-6. The germline gives CDR1 MGHRA, CDR2 YSYEKL. This CDR3 comprises 13 residues. CDR3 protein: CASRGWGGRPLHF.

This chain connects TRBV10-3 to TRBJ2-1; TCRdb picks TRBD1, but there is no DNA to check that call. The germline V gene has CDR1 ENHRY and CDR2 SYGVKD. The length of the CDR3 is 17 residues. CDR3 region: CAISSTGGGGSDNEQFF.

The CDR3 loop is CASSLFPDRDTEAFF. V gene TRBV12-3 or TRBV12-4 combines with J gene TRBJ1-1; TCRdb gives TRBD1 as the D gene, but with no DNA this cannot be confirmed. This CDR3 has 15 residues.

The rearrangement joins TRBV19 to TRBJ2-3. The V gene's germline CDR1 is LNHDA and CDR2 SQIVND (reference sequence). There are 13 residues in the CDR3. CDR3 in amino acids: CASSPASTDTQYF.

The V and J genes are TRBV5-4 and TRBJ2-1; the D gene TCRdb calls, TRBD1, cannot be checked with no DNA. Germline CDR1 SGHNT, CDR2 YYREEE (reference sequence). The CDR3 spans 11 residues. CDR3 sequence reads: CASSVGGEQFF.

The rearrangement uses TRBV10-3 and TRBJ1-1. Germline lookup yields CDR1 ENHRY and CDR2 SYGVKD. The CDR3 runs 12 residues. The CDR3 reads CAISDSRAEAFF.

V is TRBV5-5 and J is TRBJ2-1; there is no DNA to check the TCRdb D call of TRBD1. Germline loops: CDR1 SGHKS, CDR2 YYEKEE (reference sequence). This CDR3 is built from 16 residues. This CDR3 is CASSPLKMGVDNEQFF.

The genes are TRBV20-1 and TRBJ2-3; TCRdb calls TRBD1, which cannot be checked without DNA. Germline values: CDR1 DFQATT, CDR2 SNEGSKA (reference sequence). The CDR3 loop spans 15 amino acids. Here the CDR3 reads CSARPPRGARDTQYF.

V usage is TRBV10-3 and J usage is TRBJ1-6. Looked up from germline, CDR1 is ENHRY and CDR2 is SYGVKD. This CDR3 contains 16 residues. CDR3 in amino acids: CAISESTGQNNSPLHF.

The chain employs TRBV11-2 and TRBJ2-1; TCRdb returns TRBD2, unconfirmable since there is no DNA. This CDR3 is 19 amino acids long. Germline V gene data show CDR1 as SGHAT and CDR2 as FQNNGV. CDR3 sequence: CASSFIDVNSGLSLQEQFF.

The chain uses TRBV27 and TRBJ2-1; TCRdb designates TRBD1, a call that cannot be tested without DNA. Germline V lookup: CDR1 MNHEY, CDR2 SMNVEV (reference sequence). The CDR3 is made up of 14 amino acids. The CDR3 here is CASSPGQAYNEQFF.